What follows are 10 T cell receptor beta chains derived from one specimen sequenced in a study of memory CD4+ T cells and cytomegalovirus serostatus. The sort gate was single viable CD3+CD4+CD8-CD45RO+ cells for memory CD4+ T cells. Repertoires were generated with immunoSEQ multiplex PCR, while TCRdb's copy carries only in-frame clones and drops some. The data hold around 60,000 clones, with 82% observed a single time. Sequencing was carried out using memory CD4+ T cells from blood. Every receptor here comes from an adult in good health and CMV-seronegative.

The J gene is TRBJ1-3, the V gene TRBV9; a possible D gene is TRBD1 (6 bases). CDR3 length: 17 amino acids. Germline CDR1 reads SGDLS; CDR2 reads YYNGEE. Trimming stripped 0 bases from V and 2 bases from J, with 15 bases between. CDR3 region: CASSVAPNRDPGNTIYF. CDR3 nucleotides: TGTGCCAGCAGCGTAGCCCCCAACAGGGATCCTGGAAACACCATATATTTT.

In this sample, this clone turned up once. The CDR3 DNA reads as TGTGCCAGCAGCCCAATATCCCGACAGGGAACCTACGAGCAGTACTTC. It encodes CASSPISRQGTYEQYF. The chain carries TRBV11-2 and TRBJ2-7, with 7 bases matching TRBD1. The length of the CDR3 is 16 residues. Germline assignment: CDR1 SGHAT and CDR2 FQNNGV. The J segment lost 2 bases and the V segment lost 5 bases, leaving 12 bases of the junction unmatched.

The J gene is TRBJ2-2, the V gene TRBV13; the match to TRBD2 covers 7 bases. The CDR3 length is 16 residues. Germline assignment: CDR1 PRHDT and CDR2 FYEKMQ (reference sequence). J gave up 0 bases and V 0 bases, and 1 base lay outside the gene matches. CDR3 in DNA: TGTGCCAGCAGCTTAGGGACTAGCACGAACACCGGGGAGCTGTTTTTT. As protein: CASSLGTSTNTGELFF.

This clone was seen only once. The chain links TRBV6-6 to TRBJ1-5; D possibly corresponds to TRBD1 (5 bases). The CDR3 length is 13 residues. V lost 5 bases, J lost 7 bases, and 12 bases lay in between. CDR1 is MNHNY, CDR2 SVGAGI, per germline (reference sequence). The DNA for the CDR3 is TGTGCCAGCAGTCCCACCAGGGACCAGCCCCAGCATTTT. Protein sequence: CASSPTRDQPQHF.

The chain couples TRBV5-6 to TRBJ2-7; 8 nucleotides agree with TRBD2. V dropped 1 base and J dropped 4; count of bases not matched to a gene: 10. The CDR3 sequence is 16 residues long. From germline, CDR1 is SGHDT and CDR2 YYEEEE. The CDR3 DNA is TGTGCCAGCAGCTTGATAGGGAACGGCGGGGGGTACGAGCAGTACTTC. Translating gives CASSLIGNGGGYEQYF.

The chain couples TRBV5-1 to TRBJ2-7; D possibly matches TRBD1 or TRBD2 (5 bases each). The CDR3 runs to 15 residues. Germline values: CDR1 SGHRS, CDR2 YFSETQ. Trimming stripped 2 bases from V and 0 bases from J, with 12 bases between. CDR3 loop: CASSFFRDASYEQYF. CDR3 nucleotide sequence: TGCGCCAGCAGCTTTTTCCGGGACGCCTCCTACGAGCAGTACTTC.

This chain links TRBV7-6 with TRBJ2-3, with TRBD2 as a possible D gene (6 bases). V was clipped by 4 bases and J by 4 bases, with 9 bases between them. The CDR3 covers 13 residues. Germline V gene lookup returns CDR1 SGHVS and CDR2 FNYEAQ. This CDR3 is CASSSSAADTQYF. CDR3 sequence (DNA): TGTGCCAGCAGCTCTAGCGCGGCAGATACGCAGTATTTT.

The chain couples TRBV6-5 to TRBJ2-3, with D tentatively TRBD1 (5 bases). Trimming pared 5 bases from V and 1 base from J, leaving 10 bases between. The length of the CDR3 is 14 residues. Germline CDR1 reads MNHEY; CDR2 reads SVGAGI. The CDR3 DNA reads as TGTGCCAGCAGTGCTAAAGGGGGCACAGATACGCAGTATTTT. Amino acid sequence: CASSAKGGTDTQYF.

This chain joins TRBV28 and TRBJ2-6; TRBD1 might be the D (6 bases). The V end lost 7 bases, the J end lost 0 bases, and 19 bases lay between the germline ends. The CDR3 contains 18 residues. Per germline, CDR1 MDHEN and CDR2 SYDVKM. This CDR3 is CASTPWDTRLSGANVLTF. In nucleotides, the CDR3 is TGTGCCAGCACCCCCTGGGACACCAGACTCTCTGGGGCCAACGTCCTGACTTTC.

The gene calls are TRBV29-1 and TRBJ2-1; 11 positions agree with TRBD2. CDR1 is SQVTM, CDR2 ANQGSEA, per germline. V was clipped by 6 bases and J by 3 bases; unmatched bases: 7. CDR3 size: 15 residues. DNA for the CDR3: TGCAGCGTCCCGACTAGCGGGGCGTTCTACAATGAGCAGTTCTTC. Protein product: CSVPTSGAFYNEQFF.